This T cell receptor beta chain was sequenced during a study of post-analysis software for immune sequencing data. Turning to the study itself: Relapsing-remitting, secondary progressive and progressive-relapsing forms made up the multiple sclerosis disease courses.

Germline V gene lookup returns CDR1 MNHEY and CDR2 SVGAGI. Losses at the gene ends were 5 bases for V and 9 bases for J; bases not matched to a gene: 11. This CDR3 is built from 15 residues. General observations from the study: Included in a set of a handful of TRBV segments more frequent in patients than controls were TRBV5-6, TRBV5-1 and TRBV20-1.

This clonotype was detected only a few times. What it recognizes is unknown. TCR beta cDNA libraries had unique molecular identifiers. From the PCR reads, TCRdb called clonotypes with MiXCR, one entry per CDR3 protein. The table has roughly 730,000 distinct CDR3 sequences, roughly 30% seen once. The chain employs TRBV6-5 and TRBJ2-1; 9 bases map to TRBD2. The sequence came from a girl aged 5 to 17 with multiple sclerosis. The sequencing input was blood. CDR3 in amino acids: CASSPYVSGSSEQFF. DNA of the CDR3: TGTGCCAGCAGTCCTTATGTTAGCGGGAGTTCTGAGCAGTTCTTC.